This is a list of T cell receptor beta chains from one sample in a study of T cell changes during pregnancy in multiple sclerosis. Clones were read by immunoSEQ multiplex PCR, and TCRdb kept only the in-frame ones, dropping some. The sample carries more than 20,000 clones, approximately 92% recorded once. The specimen was CD8+ T cells from peripheral blood mononuclear cells, collected in the third trimester of pregnancy. The receptors were gathered from a female donor with multiple sclerosis, enrolled in a pregnancy study. CDR3s include the opening cysteine and the closing phenylalanine or tryptophan. Each record gives: J gene, V gene, clone size, D gene, CDR3 DNA, CDR3 protein. The D gene is left open where the match is weak. A row's size may be missing; if present it is once, few, many or a size class.

j_gene: TRBJ2-7; v_gene: TRBV9; abundance: NA; d_gene: TRBD2; CDR3nt: TGTGCCAGCAGCGTAAGCGGGAGCGCCAGGAACGAGCAGTACTTC; CDR3aa: CASSVSGSARNEQYF
j_gene: TRBJ1-1; v_gene: TRBV5-5; abundance: NA; d_gene: NA; CDR3nt: TGTGCCAGCAGCTTGGTACAGGGCTTCGGCACTGAAGCTTTCTTT; CDR3aa: CASSLVQGFGTEAFF
j_gene: TRBJ2-5; v_gene: TRBV6-1; abundance: few; d_gene: NA; CDR3nt: TGTGCCAGCAGGACAGGAGGTGACATGGAGACCCAGTACTTC; CDR3aa: CASRTGGDMETQYF
j_gene: TRBJ2-2; v_gene: TRBV2; abundance: medium-sized; d_gene: NA; CDR3nt: TGTGCCAGCAGTGAAGGAGTAGTTGCGCCCGGGGAGCTGTTTTTT; CDR3aa: CASSEGVVAPGELFF
j_gene: TRBJ2-7; v_gene: TRBV30; abundance: NA; d_gene: NA; CDR3nt: TGTGCCTGGAGTACCGGGATCCACTACGAGCAGTACTTC; CDR3aa: CAWSTGIHYEQYF
j_gene: TRBJ2-1; v_gene: TRBV10-3; abundance: NA; d_gene: TRBD2; CDR3nt: TGTGCCATTACTGCGGGGGGGCCCCTCAATGAGCAGTTCTTC; CDR3aa: CAITAGGPLNEQFF
j_gene: TRBJ2-7; v_gene: TRBV19; abundance: NA; d_gene: TRBD2; CDR3nt: TGTGCCAGTAGTATTAGCGGGACGGTCTACGAGCAGTACTTC; CDR3aa: CASSISGTVYEQYF
j_gene: TRBJ1-1; v_gene: TRBV27; abundance: once; d_gene: NA; CDR3nt: TGTGCCAGCAGCCGGGCAGGGGTGAACACTGAAGCTTTCTTT; CDR3aa: CASSRAGVNTEAFF
j_gene: TRBJ2-3; v_gene: TRBV5-1; abundance: NA; d_gene: TRBD2; CDR3nt: TGCGCCAGCAGCACCCGCGGGAGGGCCCTCACAGATACGCAGTATTTT; CDR3aa: CASSTRGRALTDTQYF
j_gene: TRBJ2-7; v_gene: TRBV5-4; abundance: NA; d_gene: NA; CDR3nt: TGCGCCAGCAGCCAAGAATCGGGGGGCGCCTACGAGCAGTACTTC; CDR3aa: CASSQESGGAYEQYF
j_gene: TRBJ1-1; v_gene: TRBV2; abundance: NA; d_gene: NA; CDR3nt: TGTGCCCTCGGGGAGGGGATGAACACTGAAGCTTTCTTT; CDR3aa: CALGEGMNTEAFF
j_gene: TRBJ2-3; v_gene: TRBV7-7; abundance: NA; d_gene: TRBD1; CDR3nt: TGTGCCAGCAGCTCCGGGACAGGGAGCACAGATACGCAGTATTTT; CDR3aa: CASSSGTGSTDTQYF
j_gene: TRBJ2-1; v_gene: TRBV27; abundance: NA; d_gene: TRBD2; CDR3nt: TGTGCCAGCAGCAAACCCGGGACTAGTTTATATGAGCAGTTCTTC; CDR3aa: CASSKPGTSLYEQFF
j_gene: TRBJ2-7; v_gene: TRBV28; abundance: NA; d_gene: NA; CDR3nt: TGTGCCAGCAGTCCTTTAGCCTACGAGCAGTACTTC; CDR3aa: CASSPLAYEQYF
j_gene: TRBJ1-4; v_gene: TRBV11-2; abundance: once; d_gene: TRBD1; CDR3nt: TGTGCCAGCAGCTTCGGACAGGGGGCCAGTGAAAAACTGTTTTTT; CDR3aa: CASSFGQGASEKLFF